This TCR beta chain was found in a study of circulating and synovial CD4+ cells in juvenile arthritis. Whole-study results and caveats: Measured synovium overlap likely understates the true shared repertoire. Bulk blood CD4 repertoires were more diverse than these. Vbeta family usage analysis did not detect the pathogenic-like versus bulk difference.

To note about this clone: Its antigen is currently unknown.

V lost 3 bases, J lost 2 bases, and 3 bases stayed unmatched. The CDR3 contains 14 residues. The germline gives CDR1 SGHTA, CDR2 FQGNSA. Measured with immunoSEQ multiplex PCR; TCRdb has only the in-frame clones, and not every one. This sample has 30,000 or so clones, with roughly 96% found just once. This chain uses TRBV7-2 with TRBJ2-7; the match to TRBD1 covers 8 bases. The sequence came from a human donor with juvenile idiopathic arthritis. Material: CD4+ T cells from blood. In DNA, the CDR3 is TGTGCCAGCAGCTTCGACAGGGGCACCTACGAGCAGTACTTC. Translating gives CASSFDRGTYEQYF. Full variable domain (missing parts from reference TRBV7-2 and TRBJ2-7): GAGVSQSPSNKVTEKGKDVELRCDPISGHTALYWYRQSLGQGLEFLIYFQGNSAPDKSGLPSDRFSAERTGGSVSTLTIQRTQQEDSAVYLCASSFDRGTYEQYFGPGTRLTVT.